Here is one T cell receptor (beta chain) with its context. Antigen unknown. The V segment lost 5 bases and the J segment 0 bases; nucleotides outside the gene matches: 12. From germline, CDR1 is WNHNN and CDR2 SYGVQD (reference sequence). The CDR3 spans 18 residues. Subjects aged 18 to 65 presented with newly diagnosed hyperthyroidism of less than 2 months' duration. Diagnosing involved the use of clinical symptoms, serum thyroxine and TRAb, thyroid ultrasound and orbital computed tomography. This sample stems from a study of T cells in Graves' hyperthyroidism and ophthalmopathy. Points from the study as a whole: Ophthalmopathy got predicted by the model a median about 6.5 months before its onset. In blood, most of the thyroid clonotypes expanded above 0.001 were also present.

Amplified TCR beta CDR3 regions derived from RNA transcripts. Researchers ran a first-round RT-PCR on the TCR CDR3 using the HTBI primer set. MiXCR, run by TCRdb on the multiplex PCR reads, gives a single entry per CDR3 protein. Among roughly 260,000 distinct CDR3 sequences listed, about 14% were seen once. The chain links TRBV10-1 to TRBJ2-1; 8 bases align to TRBD2. Sequencing was done on a sample of blood. This receptor was taken from a woman in her 40s with Graves' hyperthyroidism that later progressed to Graves' ophthalmopathy. CDR3 sequence: CASSRDLAGLYSYNEQFF. Written as DNA, the CDR3 is TGCGCCAGCAGTAGGGATCTAGCGGGCCTATACTCCTACAATGAGCAGTTCTTC.